Listed below are T cell receptor beta chains from one sample, sequenced in a study of blood T cell repertoires in COVID-19. Some clones are missing from TCRdb's copy, which holds only in-frame ones; the method was immunoSEQ multiplex PCR. The top ten hold almost 9.5% of the sample, which has a few hundred thousand clones, roughly nine tenths seen once. Specimen: PBMCs or T cells enriched from blood (not recorded which). These receptors all come from a woman in her thirties who had recovered from COVID-19. The CDR3 runs from the conserved cysteine through the conserved F or W. A D gene is named only where the DNA matches it firmly. Size is omitted from some rows. Given values are once, few, many or a class for expanded clones.

d_call j_call v_call clone_size cdr3_aa cdr3_nt
. TRBJ1-5 TRBV5-5 few CASSFTLSNQPQHF TGTGCCAGCAGCTTCACATTGAGCAATCAGCCCCAGCATTTT
TRBD1 TRBJ1-1 TRBV29-1 few CSVEWGTGGPEAFF TGCAGCGTTGAATGGGGCACAGGGGGACCTGAAGCTTTCTTT
. TRBJ2-7 TRBV2 . CASNRVGQGYEQYF TGTGCCAGCAATCGGGTAGGGCAGGGCTACGAGCAGTACTTC
. TRBJ2-7 TRBV27 . CASSYFQGVKNEQYF TGTGCCAGCAGTTATTTTCAGGGTGTTAAGAACGAGCAGTACTTC
. TRBJ2-1 TRBV7-9 . CASSFPPLHLLPYNEQFF TGTGCCAGCAGCTTTCCCCCCCTTCATTTACTCCCCTACAATGAGCAGTTCTTC
. TRBJ2-1 TRBV29-1 few CSVDSGGLAEIDNEQFF TGCAGCGTTGATAGTGGGGGGTTAGCGGAGATTGACAATGAGCAGTTCTTC
TRBD2 TRBJ2-3 TRBV28 . CASSLRLAGSDTQYF TGTGCCAGCAGTTTAAGGCTAGCGGGATCAGATACGCAGTATTTT
. TRBJ2-4 TRBV19 . CASSRRGWPEAKNIQYF TGTGCCAGTAGCCGTCGAGGATGGCCGGAGGCCAAAAACATTCAGTACTTC
. TRBJ1-1 TRBV7-9 . CASGPGHWLRTDTEAFF TGTGCCAGCGGACCGGGACATTGGCTGCGAACGGACACTGAAGCTTTCTTT
TRBD1 TRBJ1-4 TRBV5-5 . CASSLDRGRPGNEKLFF TGTGCCAGCAGCTTGGACAGGGGGCGCCCCGGGAATGAAAAACTGTTTTTT
TRBD2 TRBJ2-3 TRBV3-1/TRBV3-2 . CASSLGTSGTSDTQYF TGTGCCAGCAGCCTTGGGACTAGCGGGACTTCAGATACGCAGTATTTT
. TRBJ2-5 TRBV25-1 . CASSGMTGFLETQYF .
TRBD1 TRBJ1-1 TRBV6-5 . CASSYFGTGATEAFF TGTGCCAGCAGTTACTTCGGGACAGGAGCCACTGAAGCTTTCTTT
TRBD1 TRBJ2-3 TRBV28 . CASSLHGQGVQYF TGTGCCAGCAGTTTGCACGGACAGGGGGTACAGTATTTT
TRBD1 TRBJ2-1 TRBV19 few CASSIYSQGAGEQFF TGTGCCAGTAGTATATATTCGCAGGGGGCAGGTGAGCAGTTCTTC
. TRBJ2-7 TRBV19 . CASSIGLEAREQYF TGTGCCAGTAGTATAGGTCTAGAGGCGCGCGAGCAGTACTTC
. TRBJ2-7 TRBV3-1/TRBV3-2 . CASSPGLYEQYF TGTGCCAGCAGCCCAGGGCTCTACGAGCAGTACTTC
TRBD1 TRBJ1-1 TRBV18 . CASLLNRGWEAFF TGTGCCAGCTTATTAAACAGGGGTTGGGAAGCTTTCTTT
TRBD1 TRBJ1-2 TRBV28 . CASSSGQGQGKGYTF TGTGCCAGCAGTTCCGGTCAGGGACAGGGTAAAGGCTACACCTTC
TRBD2 TRBJ2-5 TRBV11-2 . CASSSYPGLAGVEETQYF TGTGCCAGCAGCTCCTACCCTGGACTAGCGGGAGTTGAGGAGACCCAGTACTTC
. TRBJ1-6 TRBV6-5 few CASTRQSGYNSPLHF TGTGCCAGCACCAGACAATCTGGGTATAATTCACCCCTCCACTTT
. TRBJ2-1 TRBV2 . CASSLEWTVKPNNEQFF TGTGCCAGCAGTTTAGAGTGGACAGTCAAGCCCAACAATGAGCAGTTCTTC
TRBD1 TRBJ1-6 TRBV19 . CASSNQGTDNSPLHF TGTGCCAGTAGTAACCAAGGGACAGACAATTCACCCCTCCACTTT
. TRBJ2-6 TRBV7-2 . CASSPGQSGANVLTF TGTGCCAGCAGCCCCGGACAGTCTGGGGCCAACGTCCTGACTTTC
TRBD1 TRBJ2-2 TRBV11-2 . CASSTRQGPAGELFF TGTGCCAGCAGCACTAGACAGGGACCGGCCGGGGAGCTGTTTTTT
. TRBJ2-2 TRBV21-1 once CASSKAPGHQNTGELFF TGTGCCAGCAGCAAAGCCCCGGGACACCAGAACACCGGGGAGCTGTTTTTT
TRBD1 TRBJ1-5 TRBV19 . CASLRTGDSNQPQHF TGTGCCAGTTTAAGGACAGGGGATAGCAATCAGCCCCAGCATTTT
TRBD2 TRBJ2-7 TRBV19 . CASSIEVSSGTFYEQYF TGTGCCAGTAGTATAGAGGTCTCTAGCGGTACTTTTTACGAGCAGTACTTC
TRBD1 TRBJ2-7 TRBV27 . CASSSAGTGNYEQYF TGTGCCAGCAGTAGCGCCGGGACAGGGAACTACGAGCAGTACTTC
TRBD2 TRBJ2-1 TRBV7-7 . CASSLGGSHNEQFF TGTGCTAGCAGCTTAGGCGGGAGTCACAATGAGCAGTTCTTC
. TRBJ2-7 TRBV20-1 . CSASGPGGGSYEQYF TGCAGTGCTAGTGGCCCGGGCGGAGGCTCCTACGAGCAGTACTTC
. TRBJ2-3 TRBV28 . CASSLRAPGQYF TGTGCCAGCAGTTTACGAGCCCCGGGACAGTATTTT
. TRBJ2-3 TRBV6-4 . CASSDSGGRGADTQYF TGTGCCAGCAGTGACTCTGGGGGCAGGGGTGCAGATACGCAGTATTTT
. TRBJ2-1 TRBV12-3/TRBV12-4 once CASSFWEVEQFF TGTGCCAGCAGTTTTTGGGAGGTTGAGCAGTTCTTC
. TRBJ1-4 TRBV4-2 . CASRRGLPNEKLFF TGTGCCAGCAGGAGGGGGTTACCTAATGAAAAACTGTTTTTT
TRBD2 TRBJ2-1 TRBV6-5 . CASSYYTSGKYEQFF TGTGCCAGCAGTTATTACACTAGCGGGAAATATGAGCAGTTCTTC
. TRBJ1-5 TRBV27 . CASSLLGGLNQPQHF TGTGCCAGCAGTTTATTGGGGGGACTAAATCAGCCCCAGCATTTT